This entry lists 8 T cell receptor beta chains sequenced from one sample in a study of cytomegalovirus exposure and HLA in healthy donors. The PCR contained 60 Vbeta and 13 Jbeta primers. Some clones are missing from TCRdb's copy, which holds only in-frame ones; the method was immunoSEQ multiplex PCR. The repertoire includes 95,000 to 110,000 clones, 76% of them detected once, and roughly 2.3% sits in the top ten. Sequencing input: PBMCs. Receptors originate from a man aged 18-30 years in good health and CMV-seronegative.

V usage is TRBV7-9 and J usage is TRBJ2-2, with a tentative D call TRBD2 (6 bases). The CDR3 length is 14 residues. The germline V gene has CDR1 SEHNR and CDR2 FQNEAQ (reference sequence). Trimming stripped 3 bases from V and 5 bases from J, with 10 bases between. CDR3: CASSLRGWTGELFF. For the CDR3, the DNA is TGTGCCAGCAGCTTGCGGGGCTGGACCGGGGAGCTGTTTTTT.

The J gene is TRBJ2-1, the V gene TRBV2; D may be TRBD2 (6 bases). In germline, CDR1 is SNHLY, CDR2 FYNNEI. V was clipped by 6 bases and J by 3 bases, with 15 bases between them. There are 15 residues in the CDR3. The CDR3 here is CASRGMGGRYNEQFF. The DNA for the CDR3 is TGTGCCAGCAGGGGCATGGGGGGACGCTACAATGAGCAGTTCTTC.

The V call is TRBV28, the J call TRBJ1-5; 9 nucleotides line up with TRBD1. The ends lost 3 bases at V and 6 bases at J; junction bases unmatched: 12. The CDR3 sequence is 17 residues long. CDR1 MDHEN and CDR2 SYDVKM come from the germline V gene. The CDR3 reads CASSLWRGTGSGQPQHF. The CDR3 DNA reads TGTGCCAGCAGTTTGTGGAGGGGGACAGGGTCCGGTCAGCCCCAGCATTTT. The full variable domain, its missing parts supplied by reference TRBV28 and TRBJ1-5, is DVKVTQSSRYLVKRTGEKVFLECVQDMDHENMFWYRQDPGLGLRLIYFSYDVKMKEKGDIPEGYSVSREKKERFSLILESASTNQTSMYLCASSLWRGTGSGQPQHFGDGTRLSIL.

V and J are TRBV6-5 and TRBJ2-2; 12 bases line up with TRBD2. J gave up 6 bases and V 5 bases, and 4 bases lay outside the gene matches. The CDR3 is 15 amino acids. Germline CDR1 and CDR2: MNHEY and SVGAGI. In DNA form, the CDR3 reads TGTGCCAGCAGTCTTCTAGCGGGGGGGCCCGGGGAGCTGTTTTTT. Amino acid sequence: CASSLLAGGPGELFF.

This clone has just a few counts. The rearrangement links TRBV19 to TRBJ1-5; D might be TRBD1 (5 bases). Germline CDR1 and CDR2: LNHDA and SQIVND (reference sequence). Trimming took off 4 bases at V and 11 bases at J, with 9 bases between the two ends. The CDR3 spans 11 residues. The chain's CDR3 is CASSSDRAQHF. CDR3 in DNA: TGTGCCAGTAGTAGTGACAGAGCCCAGCATTTT.

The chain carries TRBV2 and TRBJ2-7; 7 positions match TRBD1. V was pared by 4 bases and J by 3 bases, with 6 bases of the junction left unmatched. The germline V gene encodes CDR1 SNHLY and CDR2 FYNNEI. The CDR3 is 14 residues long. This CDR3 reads CASSVRDSYYEQYF. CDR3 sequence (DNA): TGTGCCAGCAGTGTCCGGGACAGCTACTACGAGCAGTACTTC.

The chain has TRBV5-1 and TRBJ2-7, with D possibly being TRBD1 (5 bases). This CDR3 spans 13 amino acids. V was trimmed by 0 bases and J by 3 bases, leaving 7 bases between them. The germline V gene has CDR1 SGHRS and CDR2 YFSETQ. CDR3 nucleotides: TGCGCCAGCAGCTTGGGACAGTACTACGAGCAGTACTTC. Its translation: CASSLGQYYEQYF.

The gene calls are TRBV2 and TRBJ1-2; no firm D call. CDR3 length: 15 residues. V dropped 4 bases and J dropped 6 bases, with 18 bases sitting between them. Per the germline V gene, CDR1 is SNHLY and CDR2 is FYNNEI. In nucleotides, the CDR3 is TGTGCCAGCAGTGTGGAGGGTGGGTTGAACAATGGCTACACCTTC. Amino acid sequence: CASSVEGGLNNGYTF.